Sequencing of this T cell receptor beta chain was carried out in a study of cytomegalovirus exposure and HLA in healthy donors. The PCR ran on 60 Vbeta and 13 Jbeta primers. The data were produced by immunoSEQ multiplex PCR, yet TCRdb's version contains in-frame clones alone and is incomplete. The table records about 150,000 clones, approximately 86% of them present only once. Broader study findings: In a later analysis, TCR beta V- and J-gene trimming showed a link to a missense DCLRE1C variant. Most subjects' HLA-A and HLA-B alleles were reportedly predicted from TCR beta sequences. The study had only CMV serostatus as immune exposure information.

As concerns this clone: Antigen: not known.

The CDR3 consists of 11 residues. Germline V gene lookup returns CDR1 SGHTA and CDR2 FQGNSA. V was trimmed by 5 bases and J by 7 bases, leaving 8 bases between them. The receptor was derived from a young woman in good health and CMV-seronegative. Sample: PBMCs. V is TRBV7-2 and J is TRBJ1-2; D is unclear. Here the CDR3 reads CASSPSGGYTF. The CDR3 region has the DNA TGTGCCAGCAGCCCGAGCGGTGGCTACACCTTC. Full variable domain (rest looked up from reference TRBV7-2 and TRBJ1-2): GAGVSQSPSNKVTEKGKDVELRCDPISGHTALYWYRQSLGQGLEFLIYFQGNSAPDKSGLPSDRFSAERTGGSVSTLTIQRTQQEDSAVYLCASSPSGGYTFGSGTRLTVV.